Listed here are 10 T cell receptor beta chains from one sample, sequenced in a study of blood T cell repertoires in COVID-19. Data came from immunoSEQ multiplex PCR; TCRdb stores just in-frame clones and leaves some out. The data contain tens of thousands of clones, 91% of them singletons. The source material was peripheral blood. These TCRs come from a woman aged 25 to 45 in a cohort sampled during active COVID-19.

This sequence joins TRBV10-3 and TRBJ1-6; D is undetermined. Germline-derived CDR1 and CDR2 are ENHRY and SYGVKD. The CDR3 length is 16 residues. The ends were cut back, 0 bases at V and 9 bases at J, with 15 bases in the middle. In nucleotides, the CDR3 is TGTGCCATCAGTGAGTCAAAAGGATATTCGGGTTCACCCCTCCACTTT. Translation gives CAISESKGYSGSPLHF.

The chain uses TRBV7-9 and TRBJ2-1, with TRBD2 identical over 8 bases. This CDR3 has 14 residues. V lost 8 bases, J lost 4 bases, and 7 bases stayed unmatched. Germline loops: CDR1 SEHNR, CDR2 FQNEAQ (reference sequence). This chain's CDR3 is CASVLAARYNEQFF. The CDR3 DNA sequence: TGTGCCAGCGTACTAGCGGCCCGTTACAATGAGCAGTTCTTC.

The chain joins TRBV19 to TRBJ2-4; 9 bases agree with TRBD1. Germline CDR1 reads LNHDA; CDR2 reads SQIVND (reference sequence). J was trimmed by 7 bases and V by 6 bases; bases with no gene match: 1. The CDR3 spans 12 residues. The CDR3 spells CASRDRGNIQYF. The CDR3, as DNA: TGTGCCAGTAGAGACAGGGGGAACATTCAGTACTTC. The full variable domain, its missing parts supplied by reference TRBV19 and TRBJ2-4, is DGGITQSPKYLFRKEGQNVTLSCEQNLNHDAMYWYRQDPGQGLRLIYYSQIVNDFQKGDIAEGYSVSREKKESFPLTVTSAQKNPTAFYLCASRDRGNIQYFGAGTRLSVL.

V gene TRBV6-2 or TRBV6-3 combines with J gene TRBJ1-3; D gene unclear. The CDR3 has 15 residues. V was cut by 4 bases and J by 0 bases, with 10 bases left in between. CDR1 MNHEY and CDR2 SVGEGT come from the germline V gene. The CDR3 nucleotides read TGTGCCAGCAGTTTTAGTGGGCGCTCTGGAAACACCATATATTTT. Its protein is CASSFSGRSGNTIYF.

V gene TRBV6-2 or TRBV6-3 combines with J gene TRBJ2-7, with a weak D call TRBD2 (5 bases). The length of the CDR3 is 13 residues. Trimming cost V 6 bases and J 7 bases, with 16 bases left between them. CDR1 and CDR2 from the germline V gene are MNHEY and SVGEGT. The DNA of the CDR3 is TGTGCCAGCAGCCAACCCCTAAGAGGGGAGCAGTACTTC. It encodes CASSQPLRGEQYF.

The rearrangement uses TRBV28 and TRBJ2-5, with TRBD2 matching over 10 bases. V dropped 6 bases and J dropped 5; count of bases not matched to a gene: 9. From germline, CDR1 is MDHEN and CDR2 SYDVKM. The CDR3 has 15 residues. The chain's CDR3 is CASSLPPGLAETQYF. The CDR3 DNA reads TGTGCCAGCAGCCTCCCTCCGGGACTAGCGGAGACCCAGTACTTC.

Written as DNA, the CDR3 is TGTGCCACCAGCGGGACAGGGCCGAACCAAGAGACCCAGTACTTC. Translating it yields CATSGTGPNQETQYF. The rearrangement joins TRBV24-1 to TRBJ2-5, with 9 bases identical to TRBD1. This CDR3 comprises 15 residues. With 7 bases clipped from V and 0 bases from J, the junction kept 5 bases outside the gene matches. Germline V gene sequence: CDR1 KGHDR, CDR2 SFDVKD.

The chain couples TRBV19 to TRBJ2-1; tentative D call: TRBD1 (5 bases). Germline V lookup: CDR1 LNHDA, CDR2 SQIVND (reference sequence). V gave up 6 bases and J gave up 0 bases, with 12 bases separating them. The CDR3 is made up of 15 amino acids. The chain's CDR3 is CASRKGESSYNEQFF. Here the CDR3 DNA reads TGTGCCAGTAGAAAAGGGGAAAGCTCCTACAATGAGCAGTTCTTC.

The chain has TRBV7-2 and TRBJ2-7; possible D gene TRBD2, 7 bases. Germline loops: CDR1 SGHTA, CDR2 FQGNSA. Trimming shortened V by 2 bases and J by 6 bases, and 14 bases separated the two germline ends. The CDR3 totals 14 residues. The CDR3 reads CASSLIPGGPEQYF. The CDR3 DNA sequence: TGTGCCAGCAGCTTAATCCCCGGGGGGCCCGAGCAGTACTTC.

The chain employs TRBV5-6 and TRBJ1-1, with D possibly matching TRBD1 (6 bases). Germline V gives CDR1 SGHDT, CDR2 YYEEEE. The CDR3 runs 14 residues. The germline V and J ends were trimmed by 5 bases and 2 bases, with 13 bases remaining between them. The CDR3 DNA sequence: TGTGCCAGCAGACTGGGGGCCCGAAACACTGAAGCTTTCTTT. Encoded protein: CASRLGARNTEAFF.